Listed below are T cell receptor beta chains from one sample, sequenced in a study of patients and donors after allogeneic stem cell transplantation. TCRdb used MiXCR to reprocess the RT-PCR reads, holding one entry per CDR3 protein. The sample yields 800,000 to 1,000,000 distinct CDR3 sequences, about a sixth seen once. The specimen sequenced was blood, either unsorted or a sorted T cell fraction (not recorded which). Receptor source: a human donor who was either an allogeneic HSCT recipient or a stem cell or donor lymphocyte infusion donor (not recorded which). It is not recorded whose cells these are; they may come from a transplant donor. Both conserved end residues are part of each CDR3. Fields, in order: V gene, D gene, J gene, clone size, CDR3 protein, CDR3 DNA. A D gene is named only where the DNA matches it firmly. Clone size appears in some rows only: once, few, many, or a class for an expanded clone.

TRBV10-3,NA,TRBJ2-7,NA,CAISEGGRGEYF,TGTGCCATCAGTGAGGGGGGACGCGGAGAGTACTTC
TRBV7-9,NA,TRBJ1-3,few,CASSADGISGNTIYF,TGTGCCAGCAGCGCGGACGGAATCTCTGGAAACACCATATATTTT
TRBV27,NA,TRBJ2-7,few,CASSFLSGPAGTYEQYF,TGTGCCAGCAGTTTCCTCTCCGGCCCGGCGGGTACCTACGAGCAGTACTTC
TRBV20-1,TRBD2,TRBJ2-3,NA,CSARTSGGRTDTQYF,TGCAGTGCTCGGACTAGCGGGGGCCGCACAGATACGCAGTATTTT
TRBV29-1,NA,TRBJ2-3,NA,CSVPRASTDTQYF,TGCAGCGTCCCTCGGGCCTCCACAGATACGCAGTATTTT
TRBV5-1,NA,TRBJ2-5,NA,CASSYRVMETQYF,TGCGCCAGCAGCTACAGGGTAATGGAGACCCAGTACTTC
TRBV6-5,TRBD1,TRBJ1-1,NA,CASSYPTGEAFF,TGTGCCAGCAGTTACCCGACAGGGGAAGCTTTCTTT
TRBV7-8,TRBD1,TRBJ1-2,few,CASSLAGTVRYGYTF,TGTGCCAGCAGCTTAGCAGGGACAGTCAGATATGGCTACACCTTC
TRBV20-1,NA,TRBJ2-3,few,CSATWGLTDTQYF,TGCAGTGCTACATGGGGGTTAACAGATACGCAGTATTTT
TRBV27,NA,TRBJ2-7,NA,CASSLSAPYEQYF,TGTGCCAGCAGTTTATCGGCGCCCTACGAGCAGTACTTC
TRBV20-1,TRBD1,TRBJ2-1,NA,CSARERQGAPYNEQFF,TGCAGTGCTAGAGAACGACAGGGGGCCCCCTACAATGAGCAGTTCTTC
TRBV6-5,NA,TRBJ1-1,few,CASSYSTGLNTEAFF,TGTGCCAGCAGTTACTCGACGGGGTTGAACACTGAAGCTTTCTTT
TRBV5-1,TRBD1,TRBJ2-5,few,CASSAGQGQQETQYF,TGCGCCAGCAGCGCTGGACAGGGACAACAAGAGACCCAGTACTTC
TRBV12-3/TRBV12-4,TRBD1,TRBJ2-3,many,CASSFNPGTGVTDTQYF,TGTGCCAGCAGTTTCAACCCCGGGACAGGGGTTACAGATACGCAGTATTTT
TRBV9,NA,TRBJ1-5,NA,CASSAQGRSNQPQHF,TGTGCCAGCAGCGCCCAGGGTCGGAGCAATCAGCCCCAGCATTTT
TRBV4-1,TRBD1,TRBJ1-6,few,CASSQERQGSNSPLHF,TGCGCCAGCAGCCAAGAGAGACAGGGGTCTAATTCACCCCTCCACTTT
TRBV5-1,NA,TRBJ2-2,many,CASSPPRANTGELFF,TGCGCCAGCAGCCCCCCGCGGGCGAACACCGGGGAGCTGTTTTTT
TRBV12-3/TRBV12-4,NA,TRBJ1-6,NA,CASSRLQKNNSPLHF,TGTGCCAGCAGCCGCCTACAGAAAAATAATTCACCCCTCCACTTT
TRBV12-3/TRBV12-4,TRBD1,TRBJ1-4,NA,CASSPTRDSGLFF,TGTGCCAGCAGTCCCACGCGGGACAGTGGACTGTTTTTT
TRBV20-1,TRBD1,TRBJ2-7,NA,CSARSLRGRSYEQYF,TGCAGTGCTAGGAGTCTCAGGGGGCGTTCGTACGAGCAGTACTTC
TRBV12-3/TRBV12-4,NA,TRBJ2-1,many,CASSFLMSSQFGEQFF,TGTGCCAGCAGTTTTCTCATGTCGTCTCAGTTCGGTGAGCAGTTCTTC
TRBV25-1,NA,TRBJ2-3,few,CASSVGGVTTDTQYF,TGTGCCAGCAGTGTAGGGGGGGTGACCACAGATACGCAGTATTTT
TRBV25-1,NA,TRBJ2-2,NA,CASSKPTRGSTGELFF,TGTGCCAGCAGTAAACCTACCAGAGGGAGCACCGGGGAGCTGTTTTTT